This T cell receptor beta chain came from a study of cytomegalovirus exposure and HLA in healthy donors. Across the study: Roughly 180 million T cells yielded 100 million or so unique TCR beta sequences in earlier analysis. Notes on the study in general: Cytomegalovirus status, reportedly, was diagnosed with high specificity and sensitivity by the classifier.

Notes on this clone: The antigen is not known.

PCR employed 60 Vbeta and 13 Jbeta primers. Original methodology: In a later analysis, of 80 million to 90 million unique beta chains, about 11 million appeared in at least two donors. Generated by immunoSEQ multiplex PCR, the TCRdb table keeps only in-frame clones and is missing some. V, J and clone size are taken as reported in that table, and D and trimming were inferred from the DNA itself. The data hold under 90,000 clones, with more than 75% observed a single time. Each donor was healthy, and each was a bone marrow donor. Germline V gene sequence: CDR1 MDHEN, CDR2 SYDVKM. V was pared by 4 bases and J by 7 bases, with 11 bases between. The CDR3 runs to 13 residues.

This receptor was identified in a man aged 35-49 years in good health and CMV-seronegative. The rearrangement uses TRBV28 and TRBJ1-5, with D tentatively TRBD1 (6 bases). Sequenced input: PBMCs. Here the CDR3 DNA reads TGTGCCAGCAGTTCGCAGGGGTTCCAGCCCCAGCATTTT. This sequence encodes CASSSQGFQPQHF.